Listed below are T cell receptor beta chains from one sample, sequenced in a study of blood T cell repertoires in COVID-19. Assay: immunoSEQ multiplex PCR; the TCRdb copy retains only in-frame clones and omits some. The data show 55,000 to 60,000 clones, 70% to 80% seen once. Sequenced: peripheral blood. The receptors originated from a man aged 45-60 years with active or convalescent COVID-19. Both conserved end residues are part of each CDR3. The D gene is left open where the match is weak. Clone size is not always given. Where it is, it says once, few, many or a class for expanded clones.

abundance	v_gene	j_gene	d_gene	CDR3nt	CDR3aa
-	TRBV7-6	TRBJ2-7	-	TGTGCCAGCAGCTTAGGCGTCGTCGGGGCCTACGAGCAGTACTTC	CASSLGVVGAYEQYF
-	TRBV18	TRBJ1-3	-	TGTGCCAGCTCACCACGAGACAGCCAAGGAAACACCATATATTTT	CASSPRDSQGNTIYF
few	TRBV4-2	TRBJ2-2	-	TGTGCCAGCAGCCAAGATCCCAGGGCCACCGGGGAGCTGTTTTTT	CASSQDPRATGELFF
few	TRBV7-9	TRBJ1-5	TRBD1	TGTGCCAGCAGCTCCACACGGGACAGGGTTGATGATGGCAATCAGCCCCAGCATTTT	CASSSTRDRVDDGNQPQHF
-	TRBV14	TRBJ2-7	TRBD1	TGTGCCAGCAGCCAAGCCGGGACAGGGGCCTACGAGCAGTACTTC	CASSQAGTGAYEQYF
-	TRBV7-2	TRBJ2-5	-	TGTGCCAGCAGCTTAGCTTGGGGACTTGGGCAAGAGACCCAGTACTTC	CASSLAWGLGQETQYF
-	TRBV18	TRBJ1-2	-	TGTGCCAGCTCACCACCATCAGGGTTCGGCTACACCTTC	CASSPPSGFGYTF
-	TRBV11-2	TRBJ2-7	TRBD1	TGTGCCAGCAGCTTAGATCTAAGCAGGGGGCGAACCATATACGAGCAGTACTTC	CASSLDLSRGRTIYEQYF
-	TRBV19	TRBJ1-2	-	TGTGCCAGTAGTATACCCTCATCGGACAGCATGTATGGCTACACCTTC	CASSIPSSDSMYGYTF
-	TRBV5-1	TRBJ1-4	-	TGCGCCAGCAGCTGGGCCCCTGGTGAAAAACTGTTTTTT	CASSWAPGEKLFF
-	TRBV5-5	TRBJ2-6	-	TGTGCCAGCAGCTTAAAACGGAGCTCTGGGGCCAACGTCCTGACTTTC	CASSLKRSSGANVLTF
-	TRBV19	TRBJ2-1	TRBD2	TGTGCCAGTAGTCCCCGTTCGGGGGGGAATGAGCAGTTCTTC	CASSPRSGGNEQFF
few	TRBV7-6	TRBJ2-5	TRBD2	TGTGCCAGCAGGAGCGGGAGTGAGACCCAGTACTTC	CASRSGSETQYF
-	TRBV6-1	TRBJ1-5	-	TGTGCCAGCAGTGAAGCGCGTACGAAGAGTCAGCCCCAGCATTTT	CASSEARTKSQPQHF